These 29 T cell receptor beta chains were sequenced from one sample in a study of neurological immune-mediated disorders. MiXCR was run by TCRdb on the 5' RACE reads, yielding one entry per CDR3 protein. The sample contains 23,000 or so distinct CDR3 sequences, less than 15% of which appear only once. The sequencing sample was made of PBMCs. The receptors originated from a woman in her fifties or sixties with HTLV-1-associated myelopathy (HAM/TSP).

The chain carries TRBV6-1 and TRBJ1-2; D unresolved. The CDR3 has 12 residues. Germline CDR1 MNHNS, CDR2 SASEGT. Trimming removed 1 base at V and 6 bases at J, with 6 bases between. CDR3: CASSEVPNGYTF. CDR3 DNA: TGTGCCAGCAGTGAAGTCCCGAATGGCTACACCTTC.

At least ten counts were recorded for this clonotype. This chain links TRBV18 with TRBJ2-7, with D possibly called TRBD1 or TRBD2 (5 bases each). This CDR3 is built from 14 residues. CDR1 is KGHSH and CDR2 is LQKENI in the germline V gene. The V and J ends lost 0 bases and 1 base respectively, with 7 bases between them. DNA of the CDR3: TGTGCCAGCTCACCACCCAGGGAGTCCTACGAGCAGTACTTC. This gives the protein CASSPPRESYEQYF.

By share, this clonotype ranks as medium-sized. The chain recombines TRBV5-1 with TRBJ2-1; tentatively, D is TRBD1 or TRBD2 (6 bases each). CDR1 and CDR2 from the germline V gene are SGHRS and YFSETQ. Trimming left V 0 bases short and J 10 bases short, with 11 bases between. The length of the CDR3 is 13 residues. CDR3 DNA: TGCGCCAGCAGCTTGGCGGGGGCAAGGGAGCAGTTCTTC. Protein product: CASSLAGAREQFF.

This clonotype has ten or more counts. This chain connects TRBV20-1 to TRBJ1-2; D is undetermined. The germline V gene encodes CDR1 DFQATT and CDR2 SNEGSKA (reference sequence). CDR3 length equals 12 residues. V was clipped by 5 bases and J by 2 bases, with 9 bases between them. The DNA for the CDR3 is TGCAGTGCTGCCCCAGCGAACTATGGCTACACCTTC. It encodes CSAAPANYGYTF.

In this sample, this clonotype turned up many times. J is TRBJ1-5 and V is TRBV20-1, with 7 positions matching TRBD1. Unmatched junction bases numbered 6, after V lost 1 base and J lost 6 bases. CDR3 length: 14 residues. The germline V gene has CDR1 DFQATT and CDR2 SNEGSKA (reference sequence). This CDR3 is CSARGGTVTQPQHF. The CDR3 region has the DNA TGCAGTGCTAGAGGAGGGACAGTCACTCAGCCCCAGCATTTT.

The chain recombines TRBV4-2 with TRBJ1-2; unclear D gene. Trimming pared 0 bases from V and 1 base from J, leaving 6 bases between. This CDR3 spans 14 amino acids. Germline V gene sequence: CDR1 LGHNA, CDR2 YNFKEQ. The CDR3 loop is CASSQDPVNYGYTF. CDR3 nucleotides: TGTGCCAGCAGCCAAGATCCCGTTAACTATGGCTACACCTTC.

This clonotype was seen ten or more times. J is TRBJ2-7 and V is TRBV3-1; possible D gene TRBD2, 5 bases. The CDR3 loop spans 12 amino acids. Trimming cost V 3 bases and J 5 bases, with 8 bases left between them. Germline CDR1 and CDR2: LGHDT and YNNKEL (reference sequence). CDR3 region: CASSQRDDEQYF. Written as DNA, the CDR3 is TGTGCCAGCAGCCAGAGGGATGACGAGCAGTACTTC.

Many counts were recorded for this clonotype. The chain recombines TRBV5-6 with TRBJ2-1; 9 positions agree with TRBD2. CDR3 length equals 17 residues. The trim removed 5 bases at V and 8 bases at J, leaving 17 bases unmatched. Per germline, CDR1 SGHDT and CDR2 YYEEEE. The CDR3 DNA follows: TGTGCCAGCAGTCCGGGACTAGCTTTCTTTCTCAGTCATGAGCAGTTCTTC. Protein product: CASSPGLAFFLSHEQFF.

There are many counts of this clonotype. V is TRBV3-1 and J is TRBJ1-1; D might be TRBD1 (6 bases). Germline-derived CDR1 and CDR2 are LGHDT and YNNKEL (reference sequence). The CDR3 has 13 amino acids. V gave up 1 base and J gave up 3 bases, with 6 bases separating them. The CDR3 reads CASSQGTDTEAFF. Here the CDR3 DNA reads TGTGCCAGCAGCCAAGGGACAGACACTGAAGCTTTCTTT.

This clonotype counts as medium-sized. The V gene is TRBV9, the J gene TRBJ2-3, with 8 bases matching TRBD2. CDR1 and CDR2 (germline): SGDLS, YYNGEE. This CDR3 contains 17 residues. V lost 0 bases, J lost 4 bases, and 10 bases stayed unmatched. CDR3 loop: CASSVASLGGAADTQYF. DNA of the CDR3: TGTGCCAGCAGCGTAGCTTCTCTCGGGGGGGCCGCAGATACGCAGTATTTT.

This clonotype was detected many times. This sequence joins TRBV5-1 and TRBJ2-7; D is tentatively TRBD1 or TRBD2 (5 bases each). Germline-derived CDR1 and CDR2 are SGHRS and YFSETQ. This CDR3 has 15 amino acids. V dropped 4 bases and J dropped 2 bases, with 16 bases sitting between them. CDR3 in amino acids: CASSPEPGRTYEQYF. The CDR3, as DNA: TGCGCCAGCAGCCCGGAGCCGGGACGGACCTACGAGCAGTACTTC.

This clonotype was observed many times. This chain joins TRBV20-1 and TRBJ2-1; D not certain. CDR3 length equals 11 residues. Germline CDR1 and CDR2: DFQATT and SNEGSKA (reference sequence). V was trimmed by 4 bases and J by 3 bases, leaving 4 bases between them. CDR3 in DNA: TGCAGTGCTACAGGCTACAATGAGCAGTTCTTC. It is translated as CSATGYNEQFF.

Comments on this clonotype: A read error is possible here, since a much larger clone lies one base away. The gene calls are TRBV18 and TRBJ2-3; D gene ambiguous. The CDR3 has 17 amino acids. Trimming removed 2 bases at V and 3 bases at J, with 18 bases between. Germline V CDR1 and CDR2: KGHSH, LQKENI. The CDR3 region has the DNA TGTGCCAGCTCACCAACGCGGTTGGGCAGGTATACAGATACGCAGTATTTT. Residues: CASSPTRLGRYTDTQYF.

This clonotype appeared many times. CDR3 DNA sequence: TGCAGTGCTAGGACAGGGGTTTTTGGCGAGCAGTACTTC. The encoded protein is CSARTGVFGEQYF. V usage is TRBV20-1 and J usage is TRBJ2-7; 8 bases map to TRBD1. Looked up from germline, CDR1 is DFQATT and CDR2 is SNEGSKA (reference sequence). The CDR3 sequence is 13 residues long. V shed 3 bases, J shed 6 bases, and the junction held 7 bases outside the gene matches.

This clonotype was counted ten times or more. The rearrangement uses TRBV12-3 or TRBV12-4 and TRBJ1-3; 7 nucleotides agree with TRBD1. The CDR3 contains 15 residues. Unmatched junction bases numbered 4, after V lost 1 base and J lost 4 bases. Here the CDR3 reads CASSLGTGPGNTIYF. In DNA, the CDR3 is TGTGCCAGCAGTTTAGGGACAGGTCCGGGAAACACCATATATTTT.

This clonotype was picked up many times. In DNA form, the CDR3 reads TGTGCCAGCCGCAAGGGTCAGCCCCAGCATTTT. Its translation is CASRKGQPQHF. The gene calls are TRBV2 and TRBJ1-5; D unclear. CDR3 size: 11 residues. V was clipped by 8 bases and J by 6 bases, with 8 bases between them. From germline, CDR1 is SNHLY and CDR2 FYNNEI. Full variable domain (outside the CDR3, taken from reference TRBV2 and TRBJ1-5): EPEVTQTPSHQVTQMGQEVILRCVPISNHLYFYWYRQILGQKVEFLVSFYNNEISEKSEIFDDQFSVERPDGSNFTLKIRSTKLEDSAMYFCASRKGQPQHFGDGTRLSIL.

Points on this clonotype: The DNA is left out, because the CDR3 cannot be placed on it with certainty; the CDR3 is given as TCRdb lists it. The J gene is TRBJ2-1, the V gene TRBV7-2; TRBD2, the table's D call, lacks a check against the DNA. Germline loops: CDR1 SGHTA, CDR2 FQGNSA. The CDR3 is 19 residues long, counting both termini. CDR3 loop: CASSFYICSAQRPNNEQFF.

This clonotype was counted many times. The chain couples TRBV18 to TRBJ2-2, with D hard to call. Germline-derived CDR1 and CDR2 are KGHSH and LQKENI. Trimming removed 1 base from V and 3 bases from J, with 12 bases in between. CDR3 size: 16 residues. CDR3 coding DNA: TGTGCCAGCTCACCACAGTTAGGGTCCCACACCGGGGAGCTGTTTTTT. It encodes CASSPQLGSHTGELFF. The whole variable domain, remainder taken from reference TRBV18 and TRBJ2-2, is NAGVMQNPRHLVRRRGQEARLRCSPMKGHSHVYWYRQLPEEGLKFMVYLQKENIIDESGMPKERFSAEFPKEGPSILRIQQVVRGDSAAYFCASSPQLGSHTGELFFGEGSRLTVL.

This clonotype has at least ten counts. This chain uses TRBV5-1 with TRBJ1-4; 10 nucleotides line up with TRBD1. The CDR3 loop spans 14 amino acids. Losses at the gene ends were 3 bases for V and 5 bases for J; bases not matched to a gene: 1. CDR1 and CDR2 from the germline V gene are SGHRS and YFSETQ. The CDR3 spells CASSWTGGNEKLFF. In nucleotides, the CDR3 is TGCGCCAGCAGCTGGACAGGGGGGAATGAAAAACTGTTTTTT. The full variable domain, completed using reference TRBV5-1 and TRBJ1-4, is KAGVTQTPRYLIKTRGQQVTLSCSPISGHRSVSWYQQTPGQGLQFLFEYFSETQRNKGNFPGRFSGRQFSNSRSEMNVSTLELGDSALYLCASSWTGGNEKLFFGSGTQLSVL.

There are many counts of this clonotype. This chain uses TRBV12-3 or TRBV12-4 with TRBJ1-5, with D maybe TRBD1 (6 bases). This CDR3 is 14 amino acids long. Trimming removed 5 bases from V and 7 bases from J, with 15 bases in between. Here the CDR3 DNA reads TGTGCCAGCAGTAGACAGGTCGGGGGCCAGCCCCAGCATTTT. Encoded protein: CASSRQVGGQPQHF.

The chain employs TRBV7-9 and TRBJ2-1; either TRBD1 or TRBD2 may fit D (5 bases each). V lost 5 bases and J 9 bases, leaving 8 bases between the germline ends. The CDR3 is 11 amino acids. The germline gives CDR1 SEHNR, CDR2 FQNEAQ (reference sequence). The CDR3 region is CASSRDVEQFF. The CDR3 region has the DNA TGTGCCAGCAGCCGGGACGTTGAGCAGTTCTTC.

This clonotype came up many times. The V gene is TRBV7-2, the J gene TRBJ1-3, with no clear D. The ends were cut back, 5 bases at V and 0 bases at J, with 8 bases in the middle. The CDR3 has 14 amino acids. The germline V gene encodes CDR1 SGHTA and CDR2 FQGNSA. The DNA of the CDR3 is TGTGCCAGCAGCCCCCGGGCCTCTGGAAACACCATATATTTT. The encoded protein is CASSPRASGNTIYF.

This clonotype was recorded many times. J is TRBJ2-5 and V is TRBV20-1, with 8 bases lining up with TRBD1. The germline V gene has CDR1 DFQATT and CDR2 SNEGSKA (reference sequence). This CDR3 is built from 11 residues. Unmatched junction bases numbered 2, after V lost 6 bases and J lost 5 bases. The DNA of the CDR3 is TGCAGTGCGCACAGGGGGGAGACCCAGTACTTC. Translation: CSAHRGETQYF.

This clonotype was seen many times. This chain joins TRBV12-3 or TRBV12-4 and TRBJ2-2; possible D gene TRBD1, 5 bases. This CDR3 is 14 amino acids long. V lost 8 bases, J lost 0 bases, and 10 bases lay in between. The chain's CDR3 is CASLPGTNTGELFF. CDR3 coding DNA: TGTGCCAGCTTGCCAGGGACGAACACCGGGGAGCTGTTTTTT.

This clonotype came up many times. This sequence joins TRBV7-8 and TRBJ2-3; D could derive from TRBD1 or TRBD2 (5 bases each). This CDR3 spans 15 amino acids. Germline values: CDR1 SGHVS, CDR2 FQNEAQ. V lost 10 bases and J lost 2, with 19 bases in between. CDR3 DNA: TGTGCCACCACCTTGGGGGTCGCACTCACAGATACGCAGTATTTT. Translating it yields CATTLGVALTDTQYF. The whole variable domain, filled in from reference TRBV7-8 and TRBJ2-3, reads GAGVSQSPRYKVAKRGQDVALRCDPISGHVSLFWYQQALGQGPEFLTYFQNEAQLDKSGLPSDRFFAERPEGSVSTLKIQRTQQEDSAVYLCATTLGVALTDTQYFGPGTRLTVL.

The V call is TRBV5-4, the J call TRBJ2-7; the D gene is possibly TRBD2 (5 bases). Germline V CDR1 and CDR2: SGHNT, YYREEE (reference sequence). Trimming pared 0 bases from V and 1 base from J, leaving 11 bases between. The CDR3 has 15 amino acids. The chain's CDR3 is CASSLDLARSYEQYF. DNA of the CDR3: TGTGCCAGCAGCTTGGATTTAGCGCGGTCCTACGAGCAGTACTTC.

This clonotype is classed as medium-sized (0.01 to 0.1%). For the CDR3, the DNA is TGCGCCAGCAGCCAAGAACGTGAGGGGAGGGGGTATGGCTACACCTTC. Translation gives CASSQEREGRGYGYTF. V and J are TRBV4-1 and TRBJ1-2, with a possible D match to TRBD1 (6 bases). Germline CDR1 and CDR2: MGHRA and YSYEKL. The germline V and J ends were trimmed by 0 bases and 5 bases, with 16 bases remaining between them. The CDR3 is made up of 16 amino acids.

Only a few counts were recorded for this clonotype. The genes are TRBV6-5 and TRBJ1-2, with 7 bases fitting TRBD1. The length of the CDR3 is 13 residues. The V gene end was trimmed by 6 bases and the J gene end by 6 bases; junction bases not matched to a gene: 7. The germline V gene encodes CDR1 MNHEY and CDR2 SVGAGI. The CDR3 region has the DNA TGTGCCAGCAGGGGGGCCGACAGGGATGGCTACACCTTC. As protein: CASRGADRDGYTF.

This chain joins TRBV7-2 and TRBJ2-2; D ambiguous. This CDR3 contains 14 residues. V dropped 5 bases and J dropped 7 bases, with 14 bases sitting between them. Germline V gene sequence: CDR1 SGHTA, CDR2 FQGNSA. CDR3 in DNA: TGTGCCAGCAGCCTAGACTCAGTTCGCGGGGAGCTGTTTTTT. Translated: CASSLDSVRGELFF.